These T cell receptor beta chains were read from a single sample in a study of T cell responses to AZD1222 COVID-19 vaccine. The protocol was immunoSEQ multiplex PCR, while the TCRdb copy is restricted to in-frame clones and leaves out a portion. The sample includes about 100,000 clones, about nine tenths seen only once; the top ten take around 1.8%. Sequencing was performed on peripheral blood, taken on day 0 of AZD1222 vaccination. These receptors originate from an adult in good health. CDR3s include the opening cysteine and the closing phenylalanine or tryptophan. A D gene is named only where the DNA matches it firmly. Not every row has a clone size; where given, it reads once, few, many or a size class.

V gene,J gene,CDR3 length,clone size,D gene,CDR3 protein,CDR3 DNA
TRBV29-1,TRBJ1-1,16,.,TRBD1,CSVEGAQTGGYTEAFF,TGCAGCGTTGAAGGGGCTCAGACAGGGGGCTACACTGAAGCTTTCTTT
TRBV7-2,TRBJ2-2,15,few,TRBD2,CASRSGLAGPGELFF,TGTGCCAGCAGGAGCGGACTAGCGGGCCCCGGGGAGCTGTTTTTT
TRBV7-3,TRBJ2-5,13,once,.,CASSRAGDETQYF,TGTGCCAGCAGCCGGGCAGGGGATGAGACCCAGTACTTC
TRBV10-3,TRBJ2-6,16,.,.,CAISDAGSSGANVLTF,TGTGCCATCAGTGATGCAGGGTCGAGCGGGGCCAACGTCCTGACTTTC
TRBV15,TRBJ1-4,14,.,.,CATSRGDYDEKLFF,TGTGCCACCAGCAGAGGGGACTACGATGAAAAACTGTTTTTT
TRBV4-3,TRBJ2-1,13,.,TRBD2,CASSQEPGGEQFF,TGCGCCAGCAGCCAAGAGCCGGGAGGTGAGCAGTTCTTC
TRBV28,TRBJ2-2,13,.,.,CASRETATGELFF,TGTGCCAGCAGAGAAACAGCCACCGGGGAGCTGTTTTTT
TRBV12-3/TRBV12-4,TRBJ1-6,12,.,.,CASSRRGSPLHF,TGTGCCAGCAGTCGGCGAGGTTCACCCCTCCACTTT
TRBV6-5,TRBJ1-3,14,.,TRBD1,CASSYPDRVDTIYF,TGTGCCAGCAGTTATCCGGACAGGGTAGACACCATATATTTT
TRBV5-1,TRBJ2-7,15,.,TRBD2,CASSHRTSGSYEQYF,TGCGCCAGCAGCCATCGGACTAGCGGCTCCTACGAGCAGTACTTC
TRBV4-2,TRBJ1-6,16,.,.,CASSQEGAFPSSPLHF,TGTGCCAGCAGCCAAGAAGGGGCCTTCCCATCTTCACCCCTCCACTTT
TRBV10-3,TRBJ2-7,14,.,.,CATKITRESYEQYF,TGTGCCACCAAGATTACCAGGGAGAGCTACGAGCAGTACTTC
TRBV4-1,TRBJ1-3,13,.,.,CASRDFGENTIYF,TGCGCCAGCAGAGACTTCGGGGAAAACACCATATATTTT
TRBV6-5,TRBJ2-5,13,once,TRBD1,CAVRTGGGETQYF,TGTGCCGTCCGGACAGGGGGTGGGGAGACCCAGTACTTC
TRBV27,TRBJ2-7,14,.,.,CASSLKGWAYEQYF,TGTGCCAGCAGTTTAAAAGGGTGGGCCTACGAGCAGTACTTC
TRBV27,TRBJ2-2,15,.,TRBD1,CASRSGTGDTGELFF,TGTGCCAGCAGATCCGGGACAGGGGACACCGGGGAGCTGTTTTTT
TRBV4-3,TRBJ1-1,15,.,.,CASSQAGGFFPEAFF,TGCGCCAGCAGCCAAGCGGGGGGCTTTTTCCCGGAAGCTTTCTTT
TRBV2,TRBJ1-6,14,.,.,CASSEAGESTPLHF,TGTGCCAGCAGTGAAGCGGGGGAGTCTACGCCCCTCCACTTT
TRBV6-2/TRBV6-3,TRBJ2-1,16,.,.,CASSYPPATTYNEQFF,TGTGCCAGCAGTTACCCCCCTGCGACTACTTACAATGAGCAGTTCTTC
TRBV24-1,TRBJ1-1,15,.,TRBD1,CATSRTGGPNTEAFF,TGTGCCACCAGTCGGACAGGGGGCCCGAACACTGAAGCTTTCTTT
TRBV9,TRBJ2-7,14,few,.,CASSLGTLAGEQYF,TGTGCCAGCAGCCTCGGGACTCTCGCAGGCGAGCAGTACTTC
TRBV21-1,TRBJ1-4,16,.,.,CASSKVRGATNEKLFF,TGTGCCAGCAGCAAAGTACGGGGAGCAACTAATGAAAAACTGTTTTTT
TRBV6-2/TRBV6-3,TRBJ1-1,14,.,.,CASSYSMVLVEAFF,TGTGCCAGCAGTTACTCGATGGTTTTGGTTGAAGCTTTCTTT
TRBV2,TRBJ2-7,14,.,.,CASRNGASSYEQYF,TGTGCCAGCAGGAATGGGGCGAGCTCCTACGAGCAGTACTTC
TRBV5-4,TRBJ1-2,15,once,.,CASKRAGVGNYGYTF,TGTGCCAGCAAACGAGCGGGAGTAGGTAACTATGGCTACACCTTC
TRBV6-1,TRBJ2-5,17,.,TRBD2,CASSGGLLLAGEETQYF,TGTGCCAGCAGTGGAGGGTTGCTACTTGCGGGAGAAGAGACCCAGTACTTC
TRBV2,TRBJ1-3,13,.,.,CASSLTSGNTIYF,TGTGCCAGCAGTTTAACCTCTGGAAACACCATATATTTT
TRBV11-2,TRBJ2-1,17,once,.,CASTSMTGAFSYNEQFF,TGTGCCAGCACCTCTATGACGGGAGCCTTCTCCTACAATGAGCAGTTCTTC
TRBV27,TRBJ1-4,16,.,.,CASSLRGDTTNEKLFF,TGTGCCAGCAGTTTAAGGGGGGACACAACTAATGAAAAACTGTTTTTT
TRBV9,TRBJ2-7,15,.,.,CASSAGATPSYEQYF,TGTGCCAGCAGCGCTGGGGCTACACCTTCCTACGAGCAGTACTTC
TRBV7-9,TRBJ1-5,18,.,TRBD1,CASSLEPRTGGGNQPQHF,TGTGCCAGCAGCTTAGAGCCCCGGACAGGGGGCGGCAATCAGCCCCAGCATTTT
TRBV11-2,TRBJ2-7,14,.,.,CASSARRETYEQYF,TGTGCCAGCAGCGCCAGACGGGAAACCTACGAGCAGTACTTC
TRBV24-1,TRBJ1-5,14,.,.,CATSDLRDDQPQHF,TGTGCCACCAGTGATTTGAGGGACGATCAGCCCCAGCATTTT
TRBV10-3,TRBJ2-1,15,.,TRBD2,CAINPGLAEYNEQFF,TGTGCCATCAATCCGGGACTAGCGGAGTACAATGAGCAGTTCTTC
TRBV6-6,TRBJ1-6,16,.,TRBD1,CASSFLLQGAYSPLHF,TGTGCCAGCAGTTTCCTCTTACAGGGGGCCTATTCACCCCTCCACTTT
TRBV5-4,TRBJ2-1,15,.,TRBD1,CASSLSGGSYNEQFF,TGTGCCAGCAGCTTGTCAGGGGGATCCTACAATGAGCAGTTCTTC
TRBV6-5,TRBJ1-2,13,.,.,CASRSLLTGGYTF,TGTGCCAGCAGAAGCCTCCTGACAGGTGGCTACACCTTC
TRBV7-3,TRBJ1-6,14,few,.,CASSQGLLNSPLHF,TGTGCCAGCAGCCAGGGACTGTTGAATTCACCCCTCCACTTT
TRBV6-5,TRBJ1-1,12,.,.,CASRKGLTEAFF,TGTGCCAGCAGAAAGGGGTTAACTGAAGCTTTCTTT
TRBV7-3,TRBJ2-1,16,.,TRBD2,CASSLVSGRAGNEQFF,TGTGCCAGCAGCTTAGTCAGCGGGAGGGCCGGGAATGAGCAGTTCTTC
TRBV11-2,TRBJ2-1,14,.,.,CASSLGGLNNEQFF,TGTGCCAGCAGCTTAGGTGGGCTAAACAATGAGCAGTTCTTC
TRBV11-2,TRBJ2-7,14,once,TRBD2,CASSRVAGVGEQYF,TGTGCCAGCAGCCGGGTAGCGGGAGTTGGAGAGCAGTACTTC
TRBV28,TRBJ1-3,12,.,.,CASRGVADTIYF,TGTGCCAGTAGAGGAGTAGCCGACACCATATATTTT
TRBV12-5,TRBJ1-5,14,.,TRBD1,CASGRGQGGQPQHF,TGTGCTAGTGGTCGAGGACAGGGCGGGCAGCCCCAGCATTTT
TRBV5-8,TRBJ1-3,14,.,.,CASTFQVSGNTIYF,TGTGCCAGCACCTTTCAGGTTTCTGGAAACACCATATATTTT
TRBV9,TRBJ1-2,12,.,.,CASSVQHYGYTF,TGTGCCAGCAGCGTCCAGCACTATGGCTACACCTTC
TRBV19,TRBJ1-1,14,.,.,CASSIRGAVAEAFF,TGTGCCAGTAGTATAAGGGGGGCTGTCGCTGAAGCTTTCTTT
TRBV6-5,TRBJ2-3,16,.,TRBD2,CASSSTSGRAGDTQYF,TGTGCCAGCAGTTCGACTAGCGGGAGGGCCGGGGATACGCAGTATTTT
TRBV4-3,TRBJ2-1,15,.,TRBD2,CASSMTSGSVDEQFF,TGCGCCAGCAGTATGACTAGCGGGAGTGTGGATGAGCAGTTCTTC
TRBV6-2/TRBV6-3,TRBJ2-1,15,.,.,CASSTSKDWDNEQFF,TGTGCCAGCAGTACCTCAAAGGACTGGGACAATGAGCAGTTCTTC
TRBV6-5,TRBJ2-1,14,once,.,CASSYEGPYNEQFF,TGTGCCAGCAGTTACGAGGGACCCTACAATGAGCAGTTCTTC
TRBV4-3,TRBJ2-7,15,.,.,CASSRTEESSYEQYF,TGCGCCAGCAGCCGAACAGAGGAGAGCTCCTACGAGCAGTACTTC
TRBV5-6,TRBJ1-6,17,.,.,CASSPTEGTPYNSPLHF,TGTGCCAGCAGCCCCACGGAGGGGACACCCTATAATTCACCCCTCCACTTT
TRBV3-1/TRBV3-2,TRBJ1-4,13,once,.,CASSAEGNEKLFF,TGTGCCAGCAGCGCCGAGGGTAATGAAAAACTGTTTTTT
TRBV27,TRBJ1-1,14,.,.,CASKLEAQNTEAFF,TGTGCCAGCAAACTAGAAGCCCAGAACACTGAAGCTTTCTTT
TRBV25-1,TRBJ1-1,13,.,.,CASSGHKNTEAFF,TGTGCCAGCAGTGGCCACAAGAACACTGAAGCTTTCTTT
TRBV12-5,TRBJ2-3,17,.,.,CASGLDLFGTSTDTQYF,TGTGCTAGTGGTTTGGACCTGTTTGGGACTAGCACAGATACGCAGTATTTT
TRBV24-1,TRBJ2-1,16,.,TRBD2,CATSDFKAGDQNEQFF,TGTGCCACCAGTGATTTTAAGGCGGGAGATCAGAATGAGCAGTTCTTC